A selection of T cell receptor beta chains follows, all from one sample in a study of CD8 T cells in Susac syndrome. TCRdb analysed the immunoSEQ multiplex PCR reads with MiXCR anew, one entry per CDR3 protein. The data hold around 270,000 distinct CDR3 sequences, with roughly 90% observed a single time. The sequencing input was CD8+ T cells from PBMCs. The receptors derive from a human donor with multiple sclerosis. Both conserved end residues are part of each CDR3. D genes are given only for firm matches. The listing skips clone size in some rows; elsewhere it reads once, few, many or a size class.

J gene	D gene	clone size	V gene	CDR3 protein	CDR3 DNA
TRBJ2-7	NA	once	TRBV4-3	CASSQGYTVSYEQYF	TGCGCCAGCAGCCAAGGATATACTGTCTCCTACGAGCAGTACTTC
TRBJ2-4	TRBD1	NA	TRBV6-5	CASSYTGQAGDIQYF	TGTGCCAGCAGTTACACGGGACAGGCCGGTGACATTCAGTACTTC
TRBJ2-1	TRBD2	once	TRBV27	CASSIILAGPYNEQFF	TGTGCCAGCAGTATCATCCTAGCGGGGCCCTACAATGAGCAGTTCTTC
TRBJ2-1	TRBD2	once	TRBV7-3	CASSLGGKNEQFF	TGTGCCAGCAGCTTGGGGGGGAAAAATGAGCAGTTCTTC
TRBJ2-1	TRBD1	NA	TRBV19	CASTWGTGVYDEQFF	TGTGCCAGTACCTGGGGGACAGGGGTTTACGATGAGCAGTTCTTC
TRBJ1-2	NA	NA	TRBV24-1	CATSDGGRASGYTF	TGTGCCACCAGTGACGGTGGGAGGGCGAGTGGCTACACCTTC
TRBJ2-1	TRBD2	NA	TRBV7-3	CASTNLRREVSDEQFF	TGTGCCAGCACCAACCTTAGGCGGGAGGTTAGCGATGAGCAGTTCTTC
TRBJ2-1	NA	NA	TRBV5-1	CASRLEGHEQFF	TGCGCCAGCAGGTTGGAAGGACATGAGCAGTTCTTC
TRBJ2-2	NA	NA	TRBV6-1	CASSEPRLTGELFF	TGTGCCAGCAGTGAACCGAGACTAACCGGGGAGCTGTTTTTT
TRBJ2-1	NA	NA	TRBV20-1	CSANKRDRSYNEQFF	TGCAGTGCTAATAAACGGGACCGCTCCTACAATGAGCAGTTCTTC
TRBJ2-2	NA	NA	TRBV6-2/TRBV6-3	CASSSPPDRTGELFF	TGTGCCAGCAGTTCGCCCCCCGACAGAACCGGGGAGCTGTTTTTT
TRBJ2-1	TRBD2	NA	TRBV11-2	CASRGAGNEQFF	TGTGCCAGCAGGGGAGCGGGGAATGAGCAGTTCTTC
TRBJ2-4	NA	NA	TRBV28	CASIPQGMRDIQYF	TGTGCCAGCATCCCGCAGGGGATGAGGGACATTCAGTACTTC
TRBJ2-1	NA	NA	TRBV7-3	CASSLTAESYNEQFF	TGTGCCAGCAGCCTTACTGCTGAGTCGTACAATGAGCAGTTCTTC
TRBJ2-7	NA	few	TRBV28	CASSFIYRAPYEQYF	TGTGCCAGCAGTTTTATTTACAGGGCCCCCTACGAGCAGTACTTC
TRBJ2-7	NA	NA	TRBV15	CATRQGGSYEQYF	TGTGCCACCCGCCAGGGCGGGTCTTACGAGCAGTACTTC
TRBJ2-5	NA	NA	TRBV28	CASSSTTESQETQYF	TGTGCCAGCAGTTCCACGACAGAGTCCCAAGAGACCCAGTACTTC
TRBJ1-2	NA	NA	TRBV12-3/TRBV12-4	CASTPVQGYYGYTF	TGTGCCAGCACCCCGGTGCAGGGATACTATGGCTACACCTTC
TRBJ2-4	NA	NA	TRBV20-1	CSAGSAGTKNIQYF	TGCAGTGCGGGGTCCGCGGGGACCAAAAACATTCAGTACTTC
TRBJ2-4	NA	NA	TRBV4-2	CASSSRHPNIQYF	TGTGCCAGCAGCTCCCGACACCCAAACATTCAGTACTTC